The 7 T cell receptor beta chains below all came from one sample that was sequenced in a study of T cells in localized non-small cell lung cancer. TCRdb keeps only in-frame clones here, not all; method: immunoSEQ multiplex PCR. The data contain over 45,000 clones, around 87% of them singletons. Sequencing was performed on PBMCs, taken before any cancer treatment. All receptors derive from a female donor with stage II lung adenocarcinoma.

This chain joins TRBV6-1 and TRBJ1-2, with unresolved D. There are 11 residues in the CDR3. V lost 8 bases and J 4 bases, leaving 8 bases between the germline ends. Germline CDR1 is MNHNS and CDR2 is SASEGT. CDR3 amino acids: CASYFAYGYTF. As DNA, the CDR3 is TGTGCCAGCTACTTTGCCTATGGCTACACCTTC.

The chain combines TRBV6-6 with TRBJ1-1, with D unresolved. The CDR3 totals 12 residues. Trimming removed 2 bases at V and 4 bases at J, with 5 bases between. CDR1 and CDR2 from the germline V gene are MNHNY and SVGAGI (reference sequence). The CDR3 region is CASSYPSTEAFF. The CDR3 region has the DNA TGTGCCAGCAGTTACCCAAGCACTGAAGCTTTCTTT.

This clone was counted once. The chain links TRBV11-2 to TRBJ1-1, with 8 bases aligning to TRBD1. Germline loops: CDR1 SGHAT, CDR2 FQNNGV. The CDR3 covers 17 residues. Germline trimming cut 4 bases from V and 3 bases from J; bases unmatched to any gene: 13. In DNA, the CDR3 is TGTGCCAGCAGCTATATCAGGGGGCGAAACGGGGACACTGAAGCTTTCTTT. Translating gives CASSYIRGRNGDTEAFF.

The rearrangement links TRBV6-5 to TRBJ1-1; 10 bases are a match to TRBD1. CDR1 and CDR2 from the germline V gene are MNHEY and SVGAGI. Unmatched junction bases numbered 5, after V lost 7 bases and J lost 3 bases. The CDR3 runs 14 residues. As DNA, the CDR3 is TGTGCCAGCACCCTGACAGGGGGCGACACTGAAGCTTTCTTT. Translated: CASTLTGGDTEAFF.

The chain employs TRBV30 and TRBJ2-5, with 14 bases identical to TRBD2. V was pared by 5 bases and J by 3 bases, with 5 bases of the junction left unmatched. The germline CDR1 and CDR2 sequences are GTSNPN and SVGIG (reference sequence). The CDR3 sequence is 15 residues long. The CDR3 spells CAWGGTSGGKETQYF. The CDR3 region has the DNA TGTGCCTGGGGTGGGACTAGCGGGGGAAAAGAGACCCAGTACTTC.

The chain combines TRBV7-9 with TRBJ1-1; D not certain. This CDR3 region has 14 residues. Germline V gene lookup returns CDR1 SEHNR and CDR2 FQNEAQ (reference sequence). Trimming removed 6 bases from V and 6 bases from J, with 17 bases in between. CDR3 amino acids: CASSRDRGSAEAFF. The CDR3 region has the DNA TGTGCCAGCAGTCGAGATCGGGGTTCGGCTGAAGCTTTCTTT. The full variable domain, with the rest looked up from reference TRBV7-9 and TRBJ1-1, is DTGVSQNPRHKITKRGQNVTFRCDPISEHNRLYWYRQTLGQGPEFLTYFQNEAQLEKSRLLSDRFSAERPKGSFSTLEIQRTEQGDSAMYLCASSRDRGSAEAFFGQGTRLTVV.

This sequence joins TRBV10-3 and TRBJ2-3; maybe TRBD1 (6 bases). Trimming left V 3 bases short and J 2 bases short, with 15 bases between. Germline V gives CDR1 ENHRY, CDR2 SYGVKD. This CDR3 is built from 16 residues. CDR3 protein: CAISDVTGRNTDTQYF. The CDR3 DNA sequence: TGTGCCATCAGTGATGTGACAGGCCGGAACACAGATACGCAGTATTTT.